This T cell receptor (beta chain) was sequenced during a study of blood T cell repertoires in COVID-19. V was clipped by 3 bases and J by 7 bases, with 16 bases between them. The CDR3 spans 15 residues. The germline V gene has CDR1 MNHNS and CDR2 SASEGT. The protocol was immunoSEQ multiplex PCR, while the TCRdb copy is restricted to in-frame clones and leaves out a portion. In the table there are around 190,000 clones, 75% to 85% of which are singletons. Sequences were obtained from peripheral blood. This chain uses TRBV6-1 with TRBJ1-3; a possible D gene is TRBD1 (6 bases). This clonotype originated in a human donor in a cohort sampled during active COVID-19. The DNA for the CDR3 is TGTGCCAGCAGTGACATGGACAGTCTCGGGAACACCATATATTTT. It yields the protein CASSDMDSLGNTIYF.